The 11 T cell receptor beta chains given below trace back to one sample, sequenced in a study of cytotoxic CD8 clonotypes in ibrutinib-treated CLL. Using immunoSEQ multiplex PCR, the repertoire was profiled, and TCRdb retains in-frame clones only, with some absent. The sample contains some 200,000 clones, 65% to 80% of which appear only once. Sequencing was performed on PBMCs, taken after 12 months of ibrutinib treatment. Every receptor here comes from a human donor with chronic lymphocytic leukemia.

The chain is built from TRBV15 and TRBJ1-2; no clear D. V was cut by 0 bases and J by 2 bases, with 13 bases left in between. The CDR3 totals 16 residues. Per the germline V gene, CDR1 is LNHNV and CDR2 is YYDKDF (reference sequence). The CDR3 reads CATSRDPGWINYGYTF. CDR3 bases: TGTGCCACCAGCAGAGATCCAGGCTGGATAAACTATGGCTACACCTTC. The complete variable domain, with remaining parts taken from reference TRBV15 and TRBJ1-2, reads DAMVIQNPRYQVTQFGKPVTLSCSQTLNHNVMYWYQQKSSQAPKLLFHYYDKDFNNEADTPDNFQSRRPNTSFCFLDIRSPGLGDTAMYLCATSRDPGWINYGYTFGSGTRLTVV.

This clone turned up a few times. The rearrangement links TRBV7-9 to TRBJ2-1; D may correspond to TRBD1 or TRBD2 (5 bases each). Trimming cost V 2 bases and J 5 bases, with 13 bases left between them. The germline V gene has CDR1 SEHNR and CDR2 FQNEAQ (reference sequence). The CDR3 sequence is 15 residues long. In DNA form, the CDR3 reads TGTGCCAGCAGCTTATCCCGGGACCACGACAATGAGCAGTTCTTC. The encoded protein is CASSLSRDHDNEQFF.

V is TRBV28 and J is TRBJ2-1, with D possibly TRBD2 on 6 matching bases. Germline loops: CDR1 MDHEN, CDR2 SYDVKM. This CDR3 region has 15 residues. Trimming shortened V by 3 bases and J by 3 bases, and 12 bases separated the two germline ends. The CDR3 loop reads CASSFRRDRYNEQFF. CDR3 sequence (DNA): TGTGCCAGCAGTTTTCGGCGGGATCGCTACAATGAGCAGTTCTTC.

This clone was recorded only once. The chain has TRBV7-2 and TRBJ2-7; D gene unclear. The germline gives CDR1 SGHTA, CDR2 FQGNSA. Between the trimmed V and J ends, which lost 4 bases and 4 bases, there was a span of 8 bases. The CDR3 is 12 residues long. CDR3 in DNA: TGTGCCAGCAGCTCGACTGGGTACGAGCAGTACTTC. Protein: CASSSTGYEQYF. Filled out from reference TRBV7-2 and TRBJ2-7, the complete variable domain reads GAGVSQSPSNKVTEKGKDVELRCDPISGHTALYWYRQSLGQGLEFLIYFQGNSAPDKSGLPSDRFSAERTGGSVSTLTIQRTQQEDSAVYLCASSSTGYEQYFGPGTRLTVT.

The chain carries TRBV9 and TRBJ2-3; 7 bases match TRBD2. V dropped 4 bases and J dropped 6; count of bases not matched to a gene: 11. This CDR3 has 15 amino acids. Germline V gene data show CDR1 as SGDLS and CDR2 as YYNGEE. This CDR3 reads CASSSERDGPDTQYF. The CDR3 coding sequence is TGTGCCAGCAGCTCAGAGCGGGATGGTCCGGATACGCAGTATTTT.

This chain connects TRBV4-3 to TRBJ2-1; 8 nucleotides line up with TRBD2. V shed 1 base and J 10 bases; nucleotides not matched to a gene: 27. CDR3 length: 21 amino acids. Germline V gives CDR1 LGHNA, CDR2 YSLEER. The CDR3: CASSQGPGVAGHHTRIGEQFF. CDR3 in DNA: TGCGCCAGCAGCCAAGGCCCGGGGGTAGCGGGACACCACACTCGAATCGGGGAGCAGTTCTTC.

The genes are TRBV7-9 and TRBJ2-1, with a tentative D call TRBD1 (6 bases). The CDR3 is 16 residues long. Between the trimmed V and J ends, which lost 5 bases and 5 bases, there was a span of 19 bases. Per germline, CDR1 SEHNR and CDR2 FQNEAQ (reference sequence). The CDR3 sequence: CASSPRPGTSNNEQFF. CDR3 sequence (DNA): TGTGCCAGCAGCCCGCGCCCCGGGACAAGTAACAATGAGCAGTTCTTC.

The chain has TRBV5-1 and TRBJ1-2; 8 positions agree with TRBD1. The CDR3 has 12 residues. Trimming took 4 bases from V and 14 from J; bases not matched to a gene: 10. Germline V gene sequence: CDR1 SGHRS, CDR2 YFSETQ. CDR3 sequence: CASSTGTGAKTF. The CDR3 coding sequence is TGCGCCAGCAGCACCGGGACAGGTGCTAAGACCTTC.

The chain couples TRBV5-6 to TRBJ1-2; D might be TRBD1 (5 bases). The ends were cut back, 4 bases at V and 8 bases at J, with 15 bases in the middle. The V gene's germline CDR1 is SGHDT and CDR2 YYEEEE. The CDR3 length is 13 residues. CDR3 nucleotide sequence: TGTGCCAGCAGCCGGGGCCTTGGCTACGGCTACACCTTC. It translates to CASSRGLGYGYTF.

The chain couples TRBV7-9 to TRBJ1-2, with TRBD1 matching over 9 bases. Looked up from germline, CDR1 is SEHNR and CDR2 is FQNEAQ (reference sequence). V lost 2 bases and J lost 6; bases outside the gene matches: 7. The CDR3 is 15 amino acids. CDR3 residues: CASSLFLGQGNGYTF. The CDR3 DNA is TGTGCCAGCAGCTTATTCCTCGGACAGGGGAATGGCTACACCTTC.

To note about this clone: One base away lies a much larger clone, so this may be a sequencing read error. The gene calls are TRBV11-3 and TRBJ1-3; D call uncertain. The ends were cut back, 3 bases at V and 1 base at J, with 1 base in the middle. This CDR3 spans 12 amino acids. Per the germline V gene, CDR1 is SGHNT and CDR2 is YENEEA. For the CDR3, the DNA is TGTGCCAGCAGCTTTTCTGGAAACACCATATATTTT. Its protein is CASSFSGNTIYF.